This T cell receptor (beta chain) was obtained from a study of cytomegalovirus exposure and HLA in healthy donors. Study-wide results and caveats: When analyzed later, a missense DCLRE1C variant was found to be linked to TCR beta V- and J-gene trimming. Equally common other TCR beta chains were less clonally expanded than HLA-associated ones, a later analysis found. On later analysis, the bulk of CMV-associated TCR beta chains appeared to be HLA-restricted. After further analysis at a later stage, 15,000 to 20,000 TCR beta sequences were associated with HLA alleles at 0.05 false discovery rate.

The CDR3 sequence is 16 residues long. CDR1 SNHLY and CDR2 FYNNEI come from the germline V gene. The V gene end was trimmed by 2 bases and the J gene end by 5 bases; junction bases not matched to a gene: 6. This clone was seen only once. The antigen is undetermined. PCR used 60 Vbeta primers and 13 Jbeta primers. Method: immunoSEQ multiplex PCR; TCRdb's copy keeps in-frame clones and lacks some. This table holds about 190,000 clones, about 86% found once. The chain couples TRBV2 to TRBJ2-5; 12 positions match TRBD2. The TCR comes from a woman in her twenties or thirties in good health and CMV-seronegative. Input material: PBMCs. The CDR3 DNA reads as TGTGCCAGCAGTGAATCGACTAGCGGGAGTTCGGAGACCCAGTACTTC. It yields the protein CASSESTSGSSETQYF.